These T cell receptor beta chains were read from a single sample in a study of spatial heterogeneity in lung cancer. TCRdb redid the calling of the 5' RACE reads with MiXCR, one entry per CDR3 protein. The sample has 45,000 to 55,000 distinct CDR3 sequences, approximately 5.7% seen once; the top ten hold 11%. The source was PBMCs, collected at surgery. The receptors were gathered from a male donor with early-stage non-small cell lung cancer. Each CDR3 is given with its conserved first and last residue. Fields, in order: D gene, J gene, V gene, CDR3 protein. The D gene is left open where the match is weak.

>.|TRBJ2-6|TRBV29-1
CSVGGAGAIGANVLTF
>.|TRBJ1-2|TRBV6-1
CASSPWAGARGYTF
>TRBD2|TRBJ2-3|TRBV25-1
CASSEYGGSTDTQYF
>.|TRBJ2-5|TRBV29-1
CSVAPTGTKETQYF
>TRBD1|TRBJ1-1|TRBV5-1
CASSPRSGTGVNTEAFF
>TRBD1|TRBJ2-5|TRBV19
CASSSRQGTKETQYF
>.|TRBJ2-6|TRBV19
CASSIVGGSGANVLTF
>.|TRBJ2-3|TRBV18
CASSPSRGSTDTQYF
>.|TRBJ2-3|TRBV5-4
CASSFEGGPDTQYF
>TRBD2|TRBJ2-5|TRBV29-1
CSVPLAAGGETQYF
>.|TRBJ2-3|TRBV29-1
CSAEVGLSTDTQYF
>TRBD1|TRBJ1-3|TRBV5-1
CASSLEGQGAAGNTIYF